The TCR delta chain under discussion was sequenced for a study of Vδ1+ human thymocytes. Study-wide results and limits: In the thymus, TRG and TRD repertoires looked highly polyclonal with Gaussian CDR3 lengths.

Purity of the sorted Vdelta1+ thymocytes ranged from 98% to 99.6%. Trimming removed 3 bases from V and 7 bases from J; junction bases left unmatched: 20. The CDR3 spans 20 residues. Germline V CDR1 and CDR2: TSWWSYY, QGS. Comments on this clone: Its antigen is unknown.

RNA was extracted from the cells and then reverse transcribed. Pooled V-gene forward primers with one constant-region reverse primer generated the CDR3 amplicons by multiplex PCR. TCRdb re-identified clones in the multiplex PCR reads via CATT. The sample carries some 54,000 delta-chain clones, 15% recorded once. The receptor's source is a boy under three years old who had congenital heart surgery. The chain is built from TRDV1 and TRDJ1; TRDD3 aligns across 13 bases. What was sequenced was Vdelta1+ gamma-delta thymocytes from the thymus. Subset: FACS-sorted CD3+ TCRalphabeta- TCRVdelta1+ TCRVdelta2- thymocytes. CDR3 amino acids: CALGEAFLLGDTRNAAKLIF. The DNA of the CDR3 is TGTGCTCTTGGGGAGGCCTTCTTACTGGGGGATACGCGAAACGCGGCTAAACTCATCTTT.